This T cell receptor (beta chain) was retrieved from a study of T-cell memory formation after mild COVID-19. 5'RACE with constant-segment primers yielded barcoded, UMI-tagged TCR alpha and TCR beta cDNA libraries. Each CDR3 protein is one row after TCRdb ran MiXCR on the 5' RACE reads. This sample yields over 30,000 distinct CDR3 sequences, of which 11% are seen a single time; approximately 28% belongs to the top ten. Study observations and caveats: Shrinking CD4+ clones resided mostly in CM and EM, and CD8+ ones in EMRA.

The sample holds many counts of this clonotype. Antigen specificity is unknown. The germline V gene encodes CDR1 SNHLY and CDR2 FYNNEI. With 4 bases removed from V and 5 bases from J, the gap between germline ends came to 2 bases. The CDR3 runs to 10 residues. The source is a man younger than 35 who had mild COVID-19 (a few samples of this study predate the infection). Cell type and time point are not known. The V call is TRBV2, the J call TRBJ2-5; D gene uncertain. The sample consisted of PBMCs or a T cell subset sorted from them (not recorded which). In DNA form, the CDR3 reads TGTGCCAGCAGTGTGGAGACCCAGTACTTC. Protein product: CASSVETQYF. Filled out from reference TRBV2 and TRBJ2-5, the complete variable domain reads EPEVTQTPSHQVTQMGQEVILRCVPISNHLYFYWYRQILGQKVEFLVSFYNNEISEKSEIFDDQFSVERPDGSNFTLKIRSTKLEDSAMYFCASSVETQYFGPGTRLLVL.